This record concerns one TCR beta chain sequence. Germline V gene sequence: CDR1 MNHEY, CDR2 SMNVEV (reference sequence). The CDR3 consists of 13 residues. Between the trimmed V and J ends, which lost 7 bases and 2 bases, there was a span of 12 bases. The data were obtained in a study of blood T cell repertoires in COVID-19. Study information: COVID-19 samples collected from the United States, Italy and Spain covered acute and convalescent phases. The analysed material was cDNA or gDNA that came from T cells, B-cell-depleted T cells, or PBMCs.

Per the original data handling: How many nucleated cells were present was estimated from reference gene primer amplification. TCRdb's copy holds only in-frame clones and misses some; the assay was immunoSEQ multiplex PCR. That table is the source of V, J and clone size, and D and trimming were worked out from the DNA. Here the sample spans about 280,000 clones, about nine tenths being singletons. This sequence joins TRBV27 and TRBJ2-7, with TRBD1 as a possible D gene (6 bases). The TCR comes from a woman aged 40 to 50 who had recovered from COVID-19. Sequenced: peripheral blood. CDR3 protein: CASNPQGPYEQYF. The CDR3 DNA sequence: TGTGCCAGCAACCCACAGGGCCCCTACGAGCAGTACTTC.